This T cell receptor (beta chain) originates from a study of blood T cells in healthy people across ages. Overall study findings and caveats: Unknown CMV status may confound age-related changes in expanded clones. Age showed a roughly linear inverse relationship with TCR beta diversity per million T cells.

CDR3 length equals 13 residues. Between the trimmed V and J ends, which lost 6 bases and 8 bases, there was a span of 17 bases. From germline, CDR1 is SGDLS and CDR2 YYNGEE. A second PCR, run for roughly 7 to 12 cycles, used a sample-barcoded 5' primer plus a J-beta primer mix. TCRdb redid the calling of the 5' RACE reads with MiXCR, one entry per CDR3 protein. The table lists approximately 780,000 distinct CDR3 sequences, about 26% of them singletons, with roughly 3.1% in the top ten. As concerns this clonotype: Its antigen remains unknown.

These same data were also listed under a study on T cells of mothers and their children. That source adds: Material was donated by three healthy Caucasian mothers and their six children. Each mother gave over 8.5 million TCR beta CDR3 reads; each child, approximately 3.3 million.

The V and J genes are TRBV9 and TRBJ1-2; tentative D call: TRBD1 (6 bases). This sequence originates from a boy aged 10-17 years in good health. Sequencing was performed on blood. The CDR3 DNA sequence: TGTGCCAGCAAGTCCGGGACACCGGACGGCTACACCTTC. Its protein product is CASKSGTPDGYTF.